This TCR beta chain was obtained from a study of response to subunit inactivated influenza vaccine. Study outcomes and limitations: The authors suggested that few new T cells are recruited per seasonal influenza vaccination.

The germline gives CDR1 SNHLY, CDR2 FYNNEI. Losses at the gene ends were 7 bases for V and 1 base for J; bases not matched to a gene: 9. The CDR3 runs 16 residues. Remarks on this clonotype: Its antigen is not identified.

Each CDR3 protein is one row after TCRdb ran MiXCR on the RT-PCR reads. The repertoire has about 610,000 distinct CDR3 sequences, approximately 14% of them found once; the top ten carry approximately 12%. The chain has TRBV2 and TRBJ1-5; 8 bases match TRBD1. This TCR came from a man in his forties or fifties who received an inactivated influenza vaccine. The sequencing here drew on PBMCs from blood, taken approximately 13 days after vaccination. The CDR3 DNA reads TGTGCCAGCAAAGCCTCGACAGGGGCGAGCAATCAGCCCCAGCATTTT. Residues: CASKASTGASNQPQHF. Complete variable domain (other parts from reference TRBV2 and TRBJ1-5): EPEVTQTPSHQVTQMGQEVILRCVPISNHLYFYWYRQILGQKVEFLVSFYNNEISEKSEIFDDQFSVERPDGSNFTLKIRSTKLEDSAMYFCASKASTGASNQPQHFGDGTRLSIL.